This is a list of T cell receptor beta chains from one sample in a study of naive and memory T cell subsets. Each CDR3 protein is one row after TCRdb ran MiXCR on the UMI-ligation and nested PCR reads. The table lists around 93,000 distinct CDR3 sequences, roughly 12% of them singletons. The source material was naive CD4+ T cells from blood. These receptors were obtained from a human donor in good health. The CDR3 runs from the conserved cysteine through the conserved F or W. Fields, in order: clone size, J gene, D gene, V gene, CDR3 DNA, CDR3 protein. A D gene is named only where the DNA matches it firmly. The size entry is marked missing in some rows and otherwise reads once, few, many or a size class.

-,TRBJ2-3,-,TRBV6-5,TGTGCCAGCCGCCCCGTAAGGGGCCTCACAGATACGCAGTATTTT,CASRPVRGLTDTQYF
few,TRBJ1-1,-,TRBV20-1,TGCAGTGCTAGTCGAGGGCCAGCTAACACTGAAGCTTTCTTT,CSASRGPANTEAFF
few,TRBJ2-4,-,TRBV20-1,TGCAGTGCTGAATCCTCTGTAGCCAAAAACATTCAGTACTTC,CSAESSVAKNIQYF
-,TRBJ1-1,TRBD1,TRBV27,TGTGCCAGCAGTCTGTCCGGGACAGGGGGCGATGAAGCTTTCTTT,CASSLSGTGGDEAFF
-,TRBJ1-2,TRBD1,TRBV29-1,TGCAGCGCGAGCAGGGGGCTCTCCTATGGCTACACCTTC,CSASRGLSYGYTF
-,TRBJ1-1,-,TRBV7-2,TGTGCCAGCAGCTTAGCGGGGGGGGTGAACACTGAAGCTTTCTTT,CASSLAGGVNTEAFF
-,TRBJ1-6,TRBD1,TRBV3-1,TGTGCCAGCAGCCAGAGGGACAGGGAGAATTCACCCCTCCACTTT,CASSQRDRENSPLHF
few,TRBJ2-1,-,TRBV4-3,TGCGCCAGCAGCCATCGGAGAACCTACAATGAGCAGTTCTTC,CASSHRRTYNEQFF
many,TRBJ1-1,TRBD1,TRBV5-6,TGTGCCAGCAGCTCACCGACAGGGCGAAATACTGAAGCTTTCTTT,CASSSPTGRNTEAFF
-,TRBJ2-5,-,TRBV7-9,TGTGCCAACAGCTTCACAGAGACCCAGTACTTC,CANSFTETQYF
few,TRBJ2-7,TRBD1,TRBV29-1,TGCAGCGTTGAAGTTGGGACAGGGGGCCCCTACGAGCAGTACTTC,CSVEVGTGGPYEQYF
few,TRBJ1-2,-,TRBV7-2,TGTGCCAGCAGCCCCTATACTAACTATGGCTACACCTTC,CASSPYTNYGYTF
few,TRBJ2-6,-,TRBV7-2,TGTGCCAGCAGCCTAGGGGGGCTAGGTGGGGCCAACGTCCTGACTTTC,CASSLGGLGGANVLTF
many,TRBJ1-1,-,TRBV7-9,TGTGCCAGCAGCTTAACAGCCGCGACCACTGAAGCTTTCTTT,CASSLTAATTEAFF
-,TRBJ2-5,TRBD1,TRBV11-2,TGTGCCAGCAGGGCGACGGACAGGGAAGAGACCCAGTACTTC,CASRATDREETQYF
-,TRBJ2-3,TRBD2,TRBV4-2,TGTGCCAGCGGACGTAAGCGGGGGGGATCAGATACGCAGTATTTT,CASGRKRGGSDTQYF
few,TRBJ1-2,-,TRBV20-1,TGCAGTGCTAGAGTGGCGGGCGCGGGCTATGGCTACACCTTC,CSARVAGAGYGYTF
-,TRBJ1-3,TRBD1,TRBV18,TGTGCCAGCTCACCACGCAGACAGGGGGCTTTGTCTGGAAACACCATATATTTT,CASSPRRQGALSGNTIYF
-,TRBJ1-3,-,TRBV12-3/TRBV12-4,TGTGCCAGCAGTTTACCCCCTATGTGGGGAAACACCATATATTTT,CASSLPPMWGNTIYF
-,TRBJ1-5,-,TRBV6-6,TGTGCCAGCAGTCCACGACGGGACACTCGCAATCAGCCCCAGCATTTT,CASSPRRDTRNQPQHF
-,TRBJ2-5,TRBD2,TRBV20-1,TGCAGTGCTCCCCGGGTAGCGGGAGATGAGACCCAGTACTTC,CSAPRVAGDETQYF
many,TRBJ2-1,-,TRBV24-1,TGTGCCACCAGTGACCCGACACCGAAGAATGAGCAGTTCTTC,CATSDPTPKNEQFF
few,TRBJ2-7,TRBD1,TRBV29-1,TGCAGCGTTGAAGACCGGACAGGATCATCCTACGAGCAGTACTTC,CSVEDRTGSSYEQYF
many,TRBJ1-2,-,TRBV20-1,TGCAGTGCTAGAGATCCGGACACCCGTGATGGCTACACCTTC,CSARDPDTRDGYTF
-,TRBJ2-1,TRBD2,TRBV7-2,TGTGCCAGCAGTTCCAGCGGGGCCTCCTACAATGAGCAGTTCTTC,CASSSSGASYNEQFF
-,TRBJ1-1,TRBD1,TRBV30,TGTGCCTGGAGTAACGGACAGGGGGAAGCTTTCTTT,CAWSNGQGEAFF
-,TRBJ2-3,-,TRBV28,TGTGCCAGCAGATCGGAGGGAGATACGCAGTATTTT,CASRSEGDTQYF
many,TRBJ2-7,TRBD1,TRBV7-9,TGTGCCAGCAGCATGACAGGGGTCGGAGAGCAGTACTTC,CASSMTGVGEQYF
few,TRBJ2-3,-,TRBV12-3/TRBV12-4,TGTGCCGCCTCGGACCCCACAGATACGCAGTATTTT,CAASDPTDTQYF
many,TRBJ2-1,TRBD2,TRBV7-3,TGTGCCAGCAGCCCGGTAGCGGGGGGGCAGCTTGAGCAGTTCTTC,CASSPVAGGQLEQFF
many,TRBJ2-7,TRBD1,TRBV29-1,TGCAGCGTTGGGCTACAGGGGGTAGGCGAGCAGTACTTC,CSVGLQGVGEQYF
-,TRBJ2-7,-,TRBV10-3,TGTGCCATCAGCCCCTCCGGCGAGCAGTACTTC,CAISPSGEQYF